This T cell receptor beta chain was recovered during a study of shared clonotypes between healthy human individuals. Study results and caveats: Deeper or shallower sequencing was expected to change how clonotypes are shared among donors.

Produced via immunoSEQ multiplex PCR; TCRdb's table is partial and in-frame only. The repertoire consists of hundreds of thousands of clones, with roughly 78% occurring once and the leading ten covering roughly 1.8%. Note on this clone: Its specificity is unknown.

Sequencing used memory CD4+ T cells sorted from blood. Described subset: CD45RA-negative fraction. This sequence was found in a woman aged 30 to 39 in good health.

DNA of the CDR3: TGTGCCAGCAGTAAACAGGGAGAGACCCAGTACTTC. It encodes CASSKQGETQYF. The chain recombines TRBV25-1 with TRBJ2-5; weak D call: TRBD1 (6 bases). V gave up 5 bases and J gave up 4 bases, with 8 bases separating them. The CDR3 contains 12 residues. The germline V gene has CDR1 MGHDK and CDR2 SYGVNS. Looking up the rest from reference TRBV25-1 and TRBJ2-5 gives the full variable domain: EADIYQTPRYLVIGTGKKITLECSQTMGHDKMYWYQQDPGMELHLIHYSYGVNSTEKGDLSSESTVSRIRTEHFPLTLESARPSHTSQYLCASSKQGETQYFGPGTRLLVL.